The T cell receptor beta chain described here comes from a study of T-cell reconstitution after alpha-beta-depleted transplantation in children. This clonotype was detected ten times or more. Preparation of the TCRbeta library used unique molecular identifiers. Via MiXCR, TCRdb re-called the PCR reads, giving one row per CDR3 protein. The sample has around 240,000 distinct CDR3 sequences; about 8.8% are singletons. The CDR3 is made up of 13 amino acids. Trimming pared 5 bases from V and 3 bases from J, leaving 11 bases between. Germline CDR1 is MDHEN and CDR2 is SYDVKM. This chain joins TRBV28 and TRBJ2-7; D not certain. Sequenced here: PBMCs from the stem cell graft donor, sampled from the stem cell graft. This receptor was obtained from a human donor who donated a stem cell graft to a child with SCID. CDR3 bases: TGTGCCAGCAGTCACGCACCCCTCTACGAGCAGTACTTC. Translation: CASSHAPLYEQYF.